Listed below are T cell receptor beta chains from one sample, sequenced in a study of blood T cell repertoires in COVID-19. Profiled with immunoSEQ multiplex PCR; TCRdb holds only in-frame clones, not every one. This sample carries roughly 130,000 clones, around 79% of them seen once, and the ten largest clones take approximately 3.6%. The sequenced material came from peripheral blood. The receptors derive from a man between 60 and 75 years old with acute or convalescent COVID-19. Each CDR3 is given with its conserved first and last residue. Each record gives: D gene, V gene, clone size, CDR3 length, J gene, CDR3 protein, CDR3 DNA. The D gene is left open where the match is weak. Clone size is stated in some rows and not others, as once, few, many or a class when expanded.

D gene: TRBD1; V gene: TRBV19; clone size: -; CDR3 length: 13; J gene: TRBJ1-5; CDR3 protein: CASTGQGNQPQHF; CDR3 DNA: TGTGCCAGTACAGGACAGGGTAATCAGCCCCAGCATTTT
D gene: TRBD2; V gene: TRBV29-1; clone size: -; CDR3 length: 14; J gene: TRBJ2-1; CDR3 protein: CSATIAGVGYEQFF; CDR3 DNA: TGCAGCGCTACTATAGCGGGAGTCGGGTATGAGCAGTTCTTC
D gene: -; V gene: TRBV4-1; clone size: -; CDR3 length: 17; J gene: TRBJ2-3; CDR3 protein: CASSPFSGLTSSDTQYF; CDR3 DNA: TGCGCCAGCAGCCCCTTCTCCGGGTTAACTAGCTCAGATACGCAGTATTTT
D gene: TRBD1; V gene: TRBV5-1; clone size: once; CDR3 length: 13; J gene: TRBJ1-1; CDR3 protein: CASSPTGATEAFF; CDR3 DNA: TGCGCCAGCAGCCCGACAGGGGCCACTGAAGCTTTCTTT
D gene: TRBD1; V gene: TRBV7-3; clone size: -; CDR3 length: 13; J gene: TRBJ1-2; CDR3 protein: CASSPGQGSGYTF; CDR3 DNA: TGTGCCAGCAGCCCTGGACAGGGCAGTGGCTACACCTTC
D gene: -; V gene: TRBV7-2; clone size: once; CDR3 length: 17; J gene: TRBJ2-3; CDR3 protein: CASSLVLLSSSTDTQYF; CDR3 DNA: TGTGCCAGCAGCTTAGTGCTACTCTCATCTAGCACAGATACGCAGTATTTT
D gene: TRBD1; V gene: TRBV10-3; clone size: -; CDR3 length: 16; J gene: TRBJ2-6; CDR3 protein: CAICPGTGTGANVLTF; CDR3 DNA: TGTGCCATCTGTCCCGGGACAGGGACTGGGGCCAACGTCCTGACTTTC
D gene: TRBD1; V gene: TRBV10-3; clone size: -; CDR3 length: 15; J gene: TRBJ2-5; CDR3 protein: CAISVGDRVGETQYF; CDR3 DNA: TGTGCCATCAGTGTAGGGGACAGGGTAGGGGAGACCCAGTACTTC
D gene: -; V gene: TRBV27; clone size: -; CDR3 length: 14; J gene: TRBJ1-3; CDR3 protein: CASSLAGTGNTIYF; CDR3 DNA: TGTGCCAGCAGTTTGGCGGGTACTGGAAACACCATATATTTT
D gene: -; V gene: TRBV7-9; clone size: -; CDR3 length: 14; J gene: TRBJ2-1; CDR3 protein: CASSLSAGSNEQFF; CDR3 DNA: TGTGCCAGCAGCTTAAGTGCAGGGTCCAATGAGCAGTTCTTC
D gene: TRBD1; V gene: TRBV11-2; clone size: -; CDR3 length: 14; J gene: TRBJ2-7; CDR3 protein: CASSPGQPQDEQYF; CDR3 DNA: TGTGCCAGCAGCCCGGGACAGCCCCAGGACGAGCAGTACTTC
D gene: TRBD1; V gene: TRBV3-1/TRBV3-2; clone size: -; CDR3 length: 17; J gene: TRBJ1-2; CDR3 protein: CASSSGTAGAGGYGYTF; CDR3 DNA: TGTGCCAGCAGCTCCGGGACAGCGGGTGCTGGTGGGTATGGCTACACCTTC
D gene: TRBD2; V gene: TRBV6-2/TRBV6-3; clone size: -; CDR3 length: 16; J gene: TRBJ2-1; CDR3 protein: CASSYLGLAGGGEQFF; CDR3 DNA: TGTGCCAGCAGTTACTTGGGACTAGCGGGAGGAGGTGAGCAGTTCTTC
D gene: TRBD2; V gene: TRBV25-1; clone size: -; CDR3 length: 16; J gene: TRBJ2-1; CDR3 protein: CASSELNSGIGNEQFF; CDR3 DNA: TGTGCCAGCAGTGAATTGAATAGCGGGATCGGCAATGAGCAGTTCTTC
D gene: TRBD1; V gene: TRBV7-2; clone size: few; CDR3 length: 15; J gene: TRBJ2-2; CDR3 protein: CASSPDRRYTGELFF; CDR3 DNA: TGTGCCAGCAGCCCGGACAGGAGATACACCGGGGAGCTGTTTTTT
D gene: -; V gene: TRBV6-5; clone size: once; CDR3 length: 14; J gene: TRBJ1-2; CDR3 protein: CASRRPGLERGYTF; CDR3 DNA: TGTGCCAGCAGAAGACCCGGGCTCGAGCGGGGCTACACCTTC
D gene: -; V gene: TRBV28; clone size: -; CDR3 length: 14; J gene: TRBJ1-5; CDR3 protein: CASSNPGAVQPQHF; CDR3 DNA: TGTGCCAGCAGCAACCCAGGGGCTGTGCAGCCCCAGCATTTT
D gene: -; V gene: TRBV28; clone size: -; CDR3 length: 12; J gene: TRBJ2-1; CDR3 protein: CASSPPRNEQFF; CDR3 DNA: TGTGCCAGCAGTCCCCCTAGGAATGAGCAGTTCTTC
D gene: -; V gene: TRBV19; clone size: -; CDR3 length: 13; J gene: TRBJ1-1; CDR3 protein: CASTDVKTSRAFF; CDR3 DNA: TGTGCCAGTACCGACGTTAAGACCTCCAGGGCTTTCTTT
D gene: TRBD2; V gene: TRBV4-2; clone size: -; CDR3 length: 16; J gene: TRBJ2-3; CDR3 protein: CASSRRLAGEADTQYF; CDR3 DNA: TGTGCCAGCAGCCGACGACTAGCGGGAGAGGCAGATACGCAGTATTTT
D gene: TRBD2; V gene: TRBV19; clone size: -; CDR3 length: 18; J gene: TRBJ2-3; CDR3 protein: CASSGRTGTSGRKDTQYF; CDR3 DNA: TGTGCCAGTAGTGGTCGCACCGGGACTAGCGGGAGGAAGGATACGCAGTATTTT
D gene: -; V gene: TRBV7-9; clone size: -; CDR3 length: 15; J gene: TRBJ2-1; CDR3 protein: CASSFSTSGNNEQFF; CDR3 DNA: TGTGCCAGCAGCTTTAGCACCTCCGGAAACAATGAGCAGTTCTTC
D gene: -; V gene: TRBV3-1/TRBV3-2; clone size: -; CDR3 length: 13; J gene: TRBJ2-3; CDR3 protein: CASSQDRWDTQYF; CDR3 DNA: TGTGCCAGCAGCCAAGATCGGTGGGATACGCAGTATTTT
D gene: -; V gene: TRBV19; clone size: once; CDR3 length: 14; J gene: TRBJ2-7; CDR3 protein: CASSTHAEGYEQYF; CDR3 DNA: TGTGCCAGTAGTACCCATGCAGAGGGCTACGAGCAGTACTTC
D gene: -; V gene: TRBV5-1; clone size: -; CDR3 length: 15; J gene: TRBJ1-1; CDR3 protein: CASRAEPGHYTEAFF; CDR3 DNA: TGCGCCAGCAGGGCCGAACCGGGACATTACACTGAAGCTTTCTTT
D gene: -; V gene: TRBV2; clone size: once; CDR3 length: 14; J gene: TRBJ1-2; CDR3 protein: CASSESGGYYGYTF; CDR3 DNA: TGTGCCAGCAGTGAATCTGGGGGGTACTATGGCTACACCTTC